This T cell receptor (beta chain) is from a study of OX40 agonist ivuxolimab in advanced cancers. Study summary: Males comprised around four fifths of the group, whose mean age was approximately 61 years (range about 20 to 79). There were three patients with partial responses, one having hepatocellular carcinoma and two cutaneous melanoma.

This table comes from immunoSEQ multiplex PCR, and its TCRdb copy is limited to in-frame clones, with some not included. There are tens of thousands of clones in the sample; just over 90% occur only once, and about 0.51% lies in the top ten. The germline V and J ends were trimmed by 7 bases and 3 bases, with 16 bases remaining between them. Germline CDR1 is MNHNS and CDR2 is SASEGT. CDR3 size: 14 residues. The V call is TRBV6-1, the J call TRBJ2-7; TRBD1 or TRBD2 may be the D gene (5 bases each). This clonotype was sampled from an adult with an advanced solid tumor such as melanoma, head and neck, liver or kidney cancer. This material consisted of CD4+ or CD8+ T cells sorted from blood, taken in a trial of the OX40 agonist ivuxolimab. CDR3 region: CASTDRAGSYEQYF. The CDR3 bases are TGTGCCAGCACCGACCGGGCAGGGAGCTACGAGCAGTACTTC.